This TCR beta chain was documented in a study of cytomegalovirus exposure and HLA in healthy donors. As to this clone: Its cognate antigen is unknown.

V lost 1 base to trimming and J lost 5 bases, with 12 bases between them. The length of the CDR3 is 15 residues. Looked up from germline, CDR1 is SGHVS and CDR2 is FQNEAQ. Sequenced by immunoSEQ multiplex PCR; TCRdb stores in-frame clones only, minus some. The table shows some 170,000 clones, with approximately 86% occurring only once. General study findings and limits: The TCR clusters that emerged in the first cohort tended, a later analysis found, to co-occur in the roughly 120 validation repertoires.

Sequenced input: PBMCs. The TCR was taken from a woman younger than 35 in good health and CMV-seronegative. This chain links TRBV7-8 with TRBJ2-1; D is undetermined. CDR3 loop: CASSLGRLGNNEQFF. The DNA of the CDR3 is TGTGCCAGCAGCTTAGGCCGGTTGGGCAACAATGAGCAGTTCTTC.